These 2 T cell receptor beta chains were sequenced from one sample in a study of blood T cell repertoires in COVID-19. Assay used: immunoSEQ multiplex PCR; TCRdb lists only in-frame clones, some missing. The table records fewer than 150,000 clones, over 70% of them present only once. The source material was peripheral blood. The receptors were gathered from a man aged 80 or over with acute or convalescent COVID-19.

The chain uses TRBV29-1 and TRBJ2-1; TRBD2 matches at 8 bases. Trimming took 3 bases from V and 10 from J; bases not matched to a gene: 5. The CDR3 has 12 residues. Germline V gene sequence: CDR1 SQVTM, CDR2 ANQGSEA. The CDR3 nucleotides read TGCAGCGTTGACCGGGGGGGGTCCGAGCAGTTCTTC. Its translation: CSVDRGGSEQFF.

The chain uses TRBV5-1 and TRBJ2-1; TRBD1 aligns across 11 bases. With 4 bases clipped from V and 4 bases from J, the junction kept 1 base outside the gene matches. The CDR3 spans 14 residues. CDR1 is SGHRS and CDR2 is YFSETQ in the germline V gene. This CDR3 reads CASSRDRGYNEQFF. CDR3 nucleotides: TGCGCCAGCAGCCGGGACAGGGGGTACAATGAGCAGTTCTTC.